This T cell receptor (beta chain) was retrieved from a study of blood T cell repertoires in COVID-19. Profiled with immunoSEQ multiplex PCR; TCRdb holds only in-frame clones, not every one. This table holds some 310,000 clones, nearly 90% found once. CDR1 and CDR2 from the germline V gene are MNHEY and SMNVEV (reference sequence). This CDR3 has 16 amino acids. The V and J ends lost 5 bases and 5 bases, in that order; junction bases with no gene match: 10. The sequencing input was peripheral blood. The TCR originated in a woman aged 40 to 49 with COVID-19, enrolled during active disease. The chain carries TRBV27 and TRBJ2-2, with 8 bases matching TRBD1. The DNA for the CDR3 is TGTGCCAGCAGTCTCCGACTAAGACAGGGGACCGGGGAGCTGTTTTTT. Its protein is CASSLRLRQGTGELFF.